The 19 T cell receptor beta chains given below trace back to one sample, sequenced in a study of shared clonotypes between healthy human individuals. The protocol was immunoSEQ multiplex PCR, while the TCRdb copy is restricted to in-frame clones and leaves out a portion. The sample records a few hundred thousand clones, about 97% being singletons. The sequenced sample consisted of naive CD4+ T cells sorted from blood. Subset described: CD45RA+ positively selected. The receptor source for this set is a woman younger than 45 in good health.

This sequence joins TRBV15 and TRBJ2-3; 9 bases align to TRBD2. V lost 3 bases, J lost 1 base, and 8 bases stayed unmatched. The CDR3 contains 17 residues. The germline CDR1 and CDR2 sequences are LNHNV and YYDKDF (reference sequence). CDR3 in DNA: TGTGCCACCAGCAGGAACCCTAGCGGGATACGCACAGATACGCAGTATTTT. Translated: CATSRNPSGIRTDTQYF.

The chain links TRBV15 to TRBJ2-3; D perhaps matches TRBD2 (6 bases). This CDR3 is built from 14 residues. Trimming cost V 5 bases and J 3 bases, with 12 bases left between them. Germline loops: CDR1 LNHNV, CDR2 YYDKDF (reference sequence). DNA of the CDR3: TGTGCCACCAGCGCGTCGGGAGTAACAGATACGCAGTATTTT. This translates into CATSASGVTDTQYF.

Here the CDR3 DNA reads TGTGCCTGGAGGACGGGCAGGGGAGGGAACGAGCAGTACTTC. It translates to CAWRTGRGGNEQYF. This rearrangement joins TRBV30 to TRBJ2-7, with a possible D match to TRBD2 (7 bases). Germline CDR1 GTSNPN, CDR2 SVGIG (reference sequence). The CDR3 consists of 14 residues. Trimming removed 3 bases at V and 5 bases at J, with 17 bases between.

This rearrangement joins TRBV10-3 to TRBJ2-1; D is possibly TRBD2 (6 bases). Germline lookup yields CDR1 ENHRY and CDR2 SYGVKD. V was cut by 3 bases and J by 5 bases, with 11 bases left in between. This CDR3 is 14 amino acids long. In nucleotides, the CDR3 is TGTGCCATCAGTGAACTAGCTGGAGACAATGAGCAGTTCTTC. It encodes CAISELAGDNEQFF.

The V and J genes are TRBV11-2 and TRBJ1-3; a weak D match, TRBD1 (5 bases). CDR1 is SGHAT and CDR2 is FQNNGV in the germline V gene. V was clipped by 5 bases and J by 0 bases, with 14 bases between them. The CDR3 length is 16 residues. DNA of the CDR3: TGTGCCAGCAGCCCCAGGGCAGTTTACTCTGGAAACACCATATATTTT. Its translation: CASSPRAVYSGNTIYF.

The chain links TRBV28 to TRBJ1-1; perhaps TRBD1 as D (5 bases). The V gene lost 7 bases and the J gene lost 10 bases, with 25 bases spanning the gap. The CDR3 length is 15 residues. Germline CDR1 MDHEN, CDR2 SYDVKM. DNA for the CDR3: TGTGCCAGCACCCCACGTCCAGGGACTTCAGGCGGAGCTTTCTTT. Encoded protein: CASTPRPGTSGGAFF.

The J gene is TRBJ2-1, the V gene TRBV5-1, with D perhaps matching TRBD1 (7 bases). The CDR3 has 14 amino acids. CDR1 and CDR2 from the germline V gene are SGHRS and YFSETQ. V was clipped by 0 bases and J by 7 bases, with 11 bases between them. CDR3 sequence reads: CASSLVSGGNEQFF. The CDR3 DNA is TGCGCCAGCAGCTTGGTATCAGGGGGGAATGAGCAGTTCTTC.

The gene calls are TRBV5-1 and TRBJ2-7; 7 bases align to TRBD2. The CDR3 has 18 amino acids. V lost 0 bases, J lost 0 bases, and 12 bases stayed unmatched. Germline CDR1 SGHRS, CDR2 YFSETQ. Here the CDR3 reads CASSLVGMSGMSSYEQYF. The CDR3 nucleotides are TGCGCCAGCAGCTTGGTCGGGATGAGCGGGATGAGCTCCTACGAGCAGTACTTC. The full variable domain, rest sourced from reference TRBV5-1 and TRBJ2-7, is KAGVTQTPRYLIKTRGQQVTLSCSPISGHRSVSWYQQTPGQGLQFLFEYFSETQRNKGNFPGRFSGRQFSNSRSEMNVSTLELGDSALYLCASSLVGMSGMSSYEQYFGPGTRLTVT.

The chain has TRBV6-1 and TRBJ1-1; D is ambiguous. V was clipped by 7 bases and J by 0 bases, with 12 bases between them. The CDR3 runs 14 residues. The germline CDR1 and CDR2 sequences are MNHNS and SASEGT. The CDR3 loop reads CASMLGGMNTEAFF. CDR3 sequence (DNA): TGTGCCAGCATGCTTGGAGGGATGAACACTGAAGCTTTCTTT.

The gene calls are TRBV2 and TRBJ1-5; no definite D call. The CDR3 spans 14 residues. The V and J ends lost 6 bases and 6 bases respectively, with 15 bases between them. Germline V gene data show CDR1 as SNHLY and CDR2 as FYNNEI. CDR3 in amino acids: CASRSNSAGQPQHF. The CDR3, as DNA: TGTGCCAGCAGGTCTAATTCGGCAGGTCAGCCCCAGCATTTT.

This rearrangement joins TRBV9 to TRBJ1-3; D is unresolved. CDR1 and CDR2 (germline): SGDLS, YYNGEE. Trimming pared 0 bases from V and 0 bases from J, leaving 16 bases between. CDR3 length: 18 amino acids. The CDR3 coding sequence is TGTGCCAGCAGCGTAGTAGGTGGGCAACCGTCCTCTGGAAACACCATATATTTT. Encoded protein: CASSVVGGQPSSGNTIYF.

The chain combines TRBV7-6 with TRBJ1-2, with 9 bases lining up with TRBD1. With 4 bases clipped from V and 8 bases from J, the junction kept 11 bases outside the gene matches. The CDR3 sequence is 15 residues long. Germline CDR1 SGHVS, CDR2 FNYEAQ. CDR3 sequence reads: CASSSTSGTGLGYTF. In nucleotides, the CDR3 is TGTGCCAGCAGCTCAACCTCCGGGACAGGGCTGGGCTACACCTTC.

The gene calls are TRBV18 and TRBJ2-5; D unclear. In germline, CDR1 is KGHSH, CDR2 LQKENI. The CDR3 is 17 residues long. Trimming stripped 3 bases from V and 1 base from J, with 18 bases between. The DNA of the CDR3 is TGTGCCAGCTCACCGGCGGTTGGGATAGCCGCCCAAGAGACCCAGTACTTC. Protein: CASSPAVGIAAQETQYF.

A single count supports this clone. CDR3 bases: TGCGCCAGCAGCTCTCCGGGACAATCAGGGTGGGATCGCTATGGCTACACCTTC. This encodes CASSSPGQSGWDRYGYTF. This chain links TRBV4-1 with TRBJ1-2, with D perhaps matching TRBD1 (6 bases). This CDR3 spans 18 amino acids. Germline CDR1 is MGHRA and CDR2 is YSYEKL. The V end was cut by 5 bases, the J end by 4 bases, with 26 bases between.

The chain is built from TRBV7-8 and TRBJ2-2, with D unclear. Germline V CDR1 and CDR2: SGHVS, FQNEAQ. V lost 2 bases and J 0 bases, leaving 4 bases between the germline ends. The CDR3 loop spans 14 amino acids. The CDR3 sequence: CASSLKTNTGELFF. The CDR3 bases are TGTGCCAGCAGCTTAAAAACGAACACCGGGGAGCTGTTTTTT.

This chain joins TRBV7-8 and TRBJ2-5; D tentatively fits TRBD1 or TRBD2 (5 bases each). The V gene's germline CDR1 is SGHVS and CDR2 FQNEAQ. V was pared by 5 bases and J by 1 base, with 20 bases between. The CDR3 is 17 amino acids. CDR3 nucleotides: TGTGCCAGCAGCCACCCCCTTGCCGGGACCTCCCAAGAGACCCAGTACTTC. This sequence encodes CASSHPLAGTSQETQYF.

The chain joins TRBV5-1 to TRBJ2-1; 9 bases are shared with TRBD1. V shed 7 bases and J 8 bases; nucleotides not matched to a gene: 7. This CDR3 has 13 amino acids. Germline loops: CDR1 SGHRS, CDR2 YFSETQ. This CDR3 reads CASYGTGPHEQFF. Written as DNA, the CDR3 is TGCGCCAGCTACGGGACAGGGCCCCATGAGCAGTTCTTC. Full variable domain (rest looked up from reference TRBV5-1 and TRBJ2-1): KAGVTQTPRYLIKTRGQQVTLSCSPISGHRSVSWYQQTPGQGLQFLFEYFSETQRNKGNFPGRFSGRQFSNSRSEMNVSTLELGDSALYLCASYGTGPHEQFFGPGTRLTVL.

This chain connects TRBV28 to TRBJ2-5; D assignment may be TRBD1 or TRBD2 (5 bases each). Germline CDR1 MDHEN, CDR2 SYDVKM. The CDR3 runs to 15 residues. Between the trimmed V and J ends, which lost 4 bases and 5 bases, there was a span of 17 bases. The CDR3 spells CASSSSVQGGETQYF. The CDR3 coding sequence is TGTGCCAGCAGTTCCTCGGTCCAGGGCGGGGAGACCCAGTACTTC.

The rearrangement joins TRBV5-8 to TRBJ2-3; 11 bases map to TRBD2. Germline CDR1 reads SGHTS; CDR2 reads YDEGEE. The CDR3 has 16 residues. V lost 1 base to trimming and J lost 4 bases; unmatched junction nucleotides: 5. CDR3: CASSLTSGRGADTQYF. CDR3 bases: TGTGCCAGCAGCTTGACTAGCGGGAGAGGGGCAGATACGCAGTATTTT.